This T cell receptor (beta chain) is from a study of TIL therapy for anti-PD-1-resistant metastatic lung cancer. Looking at the study overall: Most patients had lung adenocarcinoma; a handful of tumors were EGFR-mutant, two ALK-rearranged; half smoked currently or formerly. Median tumor mutation burden was roughly 1.5 mutations per megabase.

This CDR3 is 14 amino acids long. Per the germline V gene, CDR1 is GTSNPN and CDR2 is SVGIG (reference sequence). V lost 5 bases, J lost 6 bases, and 9 bases stayed unmatched. Sequencing used immunoSEQ v3. Survey-level samples got 2 million or so read pairs; deep-level samples got roughly 5-6 million. TCRdb's table, derived via immunoSEQ multiplex PCR, lists solely in-frame clones and lacks some. This table holds 20,000 to 25,000 clones, around 70% found once. Noted time point: pre-treatment sample, taken before nivolumab and TIL therapy. Study conclusions and caveats: Treatment-naive, never-smoker and oncogene-addicted patients were overrepresented in this highly selected cohort.

Turning to this clone: What it binds is not known.

This receptor was identified in a person aged 25-85 years with non-small cell lung cancer. The chain is built from TRBV30 and TRBJ2-7, with TRBD2 identical over 11 bases. The sequenced sample was blood, obtained at baseline. DNA of the CDR3: TGTGCCTGGGGAAGACTAGCGGGACTGGGCGAGCAGTACTTC. Translating it yields CAWGRLAGLGEQYF.